Below, 17 T cell receptor beta chains from the same sample are listed, as sequenced in a study of blood T cell repertoires in COVID-19. Assay: immunoSEQ multiplex PCR; the TCRdb copy retains only in-frame clones and omits some. The sample lists hundreds of thousands of clones, roughly 87% occurring once. Sequencing was done on a sample of PBMCs or T cells enriched from blood (not recorded which). These receptors all come from a woman in her thirties who had recovered from COVID-19.

This clone appeared once. The chain couples TRBV5-1 to TRBJ2-3, with D perhaps matching TRBD2 (7 bases). The CDR3 has 16 residues. The V and J ends lost 7 bases and 2 bases respectively, with 20 bases between them. The V gene's germline CDR1 is SGHRS and CDR2 YFSETQ. Here the CDR3 reads CASRAWGGQNTDTQYF. The CDR3 DNA follows: TGCGCCAGCCGGGCTTGGGGGGGCCAGAACACAGATACGCAGTATTTT.

V is TRBV9 and J is TRBJ1-1, with TRBD1 matching over 8 bases. The V gene's germline CDR1 is SGDLS and CDR2 YYNGEE. V was clipped by 4 bases and J by 4 bases; unmatched bases: 6. CDR3 length: 14 amino acids. The CDR3 DNA reads TGTGCCAGCAGCTCTTCGACAGGGGTCACTGAAGCTTTCTTT. Amino acids: CASSSSTGVTEAFF.

V is TRBV4-2 and J is TRBJ2-3; 8 bases are shared with TRBD2. There are 16 residues in the CDR3. After removal of 2 bases from V and 4 bases from J, the junction contained 8 bases not matched to a gene. CDR1 is LGHNA, CDR2 YNFKEQ, per germline. CDR3 DNA: TGTGCCAGCAGCCAAACCCCGGGACTAGATCCAGATACGCAGTATTTT. Translation: CASSQTPGLDPDTQYF.

This clone showed up just once. The chain combines TRBV5-6 with TRBJ1-2; D not resolved. The CDR3 consists of 11 residues. Germline V gene sequence: CDR1 SGHDT, CDR2 YYEEEE. V lost 7 bases and J 6 bases, leaving 10 bases between the germline ends. The CDR3: CASSAQDGYTF. The CDR3 DNA is TGTGCCAGCTCCGCCCAGGATGGCTACACCTTC.

The CDR3 DNA follows: TGTGCCAGCAGCTTGAGGGGCAGGGCCCAGGAGACCCAGTACTTC. This codes for CASSLRGRAQETQYF. The chain joins TRBV5-6 to TRBJ2-5; D may be TRBD1 (5 bases). Germline CDR1 SGHDT, CDR2 YYEEEE. Between the trimmed V and J ends, which lost 1 base and 5 bases, there was a span of 15 bases. There are 15 residues in the CDR3.

The chain has TRBV13 and TRBJ2-7; 9 bases are shared with TRBD1. This CDR3 region has 17 residues. The J segment lost 1 base and the V segment lost 0 bases, leaving 7 bases of the junction unmatched. Per the germline V gene, CDR1 is PRHDT and CDR2 is FYEKMQ (reference sequence). CDR3 in amino acids: CASSLGPGQGMSYEQYF. The CDR3, as DNA: TGTGCCAGCAGCTTAGGGCCGGGACAGGGAATGTCCTACGAGCAGTACTTC. Drawing the rest from reference TRBV13 and TRBJ2-7, the complete variable domain is AAGVIQSPRHLIKEKRETATLKCYPIPRHDTVYWYQQGPGQDPQFLISFYEKMQSDKGSIPDRFSAQQFSDYHSELNMSSLELGDSALYFCASSLGPGQGMSYEQYFGPGTRLTVT.

The CDR3 reads CASSRDSATNEKLFF. The CDR3 DNA reads TGTGCCAGCAGCCGGGACAGTGCAACTAATGAAAAACTGTTTTTT. The chain recombines TRBV7-2 with TRBJ1-4, with 7 bases fitting TRBD1. Germline lookup yields CDR1 SGHTA and CDR2 FQGNSA. This CDR3 comprises 15 residues. V trimming: 5 bases; J trimming: 0 bases; junction bases outside the gene matches: 3. The full variable domain, with the rest looked up from reference TRBV7-2 and TRBJ1-4, is GAGVSQSPSNKVTEKGKDVELRCDPISGHTALYWYRQSLGQGLEFLIYFQGNSAPDKSGLPSDRFSAERTGGSVSTLTIQRTQQEDSAVYLCASSRDSATNEKLFFGSGTQLSVL.

The chain is built from TRBV9 and TRBJ1-4; TRBD1 matches 8 bases. After removal of 2 bases from V and 8 bases from J, the junction contained 5 bases not matched to a gene. The CDR3 runs to 14 residues. CDR1 is SGDLS, CDR2 YYNGEE, per germline. The CDR3 coding sequence is TGTGCCAGCAGCGTGGGACAGGCAAACGAAAAACTGTTTTTT. Translated: CASSVGQANEKLFF.

This chain joins TRBV5-1 and TRBJ1-1, with 7 nucleotides matching TRBD1. The CDR3 runs 15 residues. The junction had 4 bases not matched to a gene; V was cut back by 2 bases and J by 0 bases. The germline CDR1 and CDR2 sequences are SGHRS and YFSETQ. The CDR3 coding sequence is TGCGCCAGCAGCTTACAGGGGCCCATGAACACTGAAGCTTTCTTT. Its translation: CASSLQGPMNTEAFF.

The rearrangement joins TRBV24-1 to TRBJ2-7; 10 bases fit TRBD1. The V and J ends lost 4 bases and 2 bases, in that order; junction bases with no gene match: 7. Germline-derived CDR1 and CDR2 are KGHDR and SFDVKD. This CDR3 spans 16 amino acids. The CDR3: CATSDPGTGVPYEQYF. The DNA for the CDR3 is TGTGCCACCAGTGACCCGGGGACAGGGGTGCCCTACGAGCAGTACTTC.

This clone was seen a single time. The chain recombines TRBV27 with TRBJ1-2; perhaps TRBD1 as D (6 bases). The germline V gene encodes CDR1 MNHEY and CDR2 SMNVEV (reference sequence). CDR3 length: 13 amino acids. Trimming pared 3 bases from V and 8 bases from J, leaving 13 bases between. The CDR3 DNA is TGTGCCAGCAGTTTGGCCGGTGGGGGCGGCTACACCTTC. Translated: CASSLAGGGGYTF.

The rearrangement uses TRBV28 and TRBJ1-6; TRBD1 matches at 11 bases. The ends lost 10 bases at V and 9 bases at J; junction bases unmatched: 5. CDR1 and CDR2 (germline): MDHEN, SYDVKM. CDR3 length: 13 residues. The CDR3 DNA reads as TGTGCCACCGGGGACAGGGGGTTTTCACCCCTCCACTTT. This translates into CATGDRGFSPLHF.

This clone turned up a few times. V usage is TRBV12-3 or TRBV12-4 and J usage is TRBJ1-2; D may be TRBD1 (6 bases). V shed 6 bases and J shed 4 bases, with 12 bases lying between them. CDR3 length equals 13 residues. CDR3 loop: CASSRQVSYGYTF. For the CDR3, the DNA is TGTGCCAGCAGCCGACAGGTATCCTATGGCTACACCTTC.

V gene TRBV6-2 or TRBV6-3 combines with J gene TRBJ2-1; weak D call: TRBD2 (5 bases). V dropped 3 bases and J dropped 7 bases, with 10 bases sitting between them. Germline loops: CDR1 MNHEY, CDR2 SVGEGT. This CDR3 comprises 13 residues. In DNA, the CDR3 is TGTGCCAGCAGTTATGGCCGGGGTAATGAGCAGTTCTTC. Encoded protein: CASSYGRGNEQFF.

CDR3: CASSHGGGAGGYTF. CDR3 in DNA: TGTGCCAGCAGTCATGGAGGGGGGGCAGGAGGCTACACCTTC. The rearrangement uses TRBV6-6 and TRBJ1-2; D may be TRBD1 (6 bases). The CDR3 is 14 amino acids. Germline V gives CDR1 MNHNY, CDR2 SVGAGI (reference sequence). V shed 5 bases and J shed 8 bases, with 18 bases lying between them.

The V gene is TRBV5-1, the J gene TRBJ1-3, with 9 bases lining up with TRBD1. Trimming took 0 bases from V and 2 from J; bases not matched to a gene: 6. Germline V gene data show CDR1 as SGHRS and CDR2 as YFSETQ. This CDR3 comprises 17 residues. The DNA of the CDR3 is TGCGCCAGCAGCTTGGGCCTACAGGGGGCGCCTGGAAACACCATATATTTT. It encodes CASSLGLQGAPGNTIYF.

The J gene is TRBJ1-2, the V gene TRBV3-1 (or the pseudogene TRBV3-2); 12 nucleotides agree with TRBD1. Trimming cost V 4 bases and J 4 bases; bases outside gene matches: 4. The CDR3 is 15 amino acids. Germline CDR1 reads LGHDT; CDR2 reads YNNKEL (reference sequence). CDR3 in amino acids: CASSPGTGGVYGYTF. CDR3 DNA: TGTGCCAGCAGCCCCGGGACAGGGGGCGTCTATGGCTACACCTTC.